The 26 T cell receptor beta chains presented below share a single source sample, sequenced in a study of OX40 agonist ivuxolimab in advanced cancers. TCRdb keeps only in-frame clones here, not all; method: immunoSEQ multiplex PCR. Here the sample spans over 25,000 clones, roughly 74% being singletons. Sequenced material: CD4+ or CD8+ T cells sorted from blood, taken in a trial of the OX40 agonist ivuxolimab. The receptors originated from an adult with an advanced solid tumor such as melanoma, head and neck, liver or kidney cancer.

This clone has only one observation. The rearrangement joins TRBV27 to TRBJ2-3; weak D call: TRBD1 (6 bases). V gave up 2 bases and J gave up 5 bases, with 17 bases separating them. CDR1 is MNHEY and CDR2 is SMNVEV in the germline V gene (reference sequence). The CDR3 loop spans 16 amino acids. CDR3 sequence: CASSLQRGKGRDTQYF. In DNA form, the CDR3 reads TGTGCCAGCAGTTTACAAAGGGGGAAGGGGAGAGATACGCAGTATTTT.

The V call is TRBV5-1, the J call TRBJ1-2; the match to TRBD1 covers 7 bases. CDR3 length: 14 residues. Germline V gives CDR1 SGHRS, CDR2 YFSETQ. The V and J ends lost 4 bases and 6 bases, in that order; junction bases with no gene match: 9. This CDR3 reads CASSQGQTINGYTF. Here the CDR3 DNA reads TGCGCCAGCAGCCAGGGACAGACCATTAATGGCTACACCTTC.

The chain carries TRBV4-1 and TRBJ2-5; 7 positions agree with TRBD2. V lost 3 bases and J lost 5; bases outside the gene matches: 9. Germline lookup yields CDR1 MGHRA and CDR2 YSYEKL. The length of the CDR3 is 15 residues. CDR3 protein: CASSQRSGGGETQYF. CDR3 DNA: TGCGCCAGCAGCCAGAGATCGGGGGGAGGTGAGACCCAGTACTTC.

The V call is TRBV29-1, the J call TRBJ2-7, with a tentative D call TRBD1 (5 bases). The CDR3 covers 11 residues. V dropped 1 base and J dropped 4 bases, with 5 bases sitting between them. Germline loops: CDR1 SQVTM, CDR2 ANQGSEA. The CDR3: CSVEGQYEQYF. The CDR3 DNA is TGCAGCGTTGAAGGACAGTACGAGCAGTACTTC.

This chain links TRBV7-2 with TRBJ1-2, with D maybe TRBD1 (6 bases). Germline CDR1 reads SGHTA; CDR2 reads FQGNSA. Trimming left V 5 bases short and J 5 bases short, with 18 bases between. The CDR3 covers 15 residues. The CDR3 DNA reads as TGTGCCAGCAGCGTAGACACAGGGTATGGATATGGCTACACCTTC. Translated: CASSVDTGYGYGYTF.

The chain has TRBV2 and TRBJ1-1; D gene ambiguous. Looked up from germline, CDR1 is SNHLY and CDR2 is FYNNEI. Trimming cost V 4 bases and J 8 bases, with 5 bases left between them. There are 10 residues in the CDR3. In DNA, the CDR3 is TGTGCCAGCAGTGGGCAGGAAGCTTTCTTT. Protein: CASSGQEAFF.

A few counts support this clone. The chain joins TRBV29-1 to TRBJ1-2; no definite D call. The V gene lost 3 bases and the J gene lost 8 bases, with 13 bases spanning the gap. CDR3 length equals 12 residues. Germline CDR1 SQVTM, CDR2 ANQGSEA. The CDR3 nucleotides are TGCAGCGTTGATCCCCTCGTGGAAGGCTACACCTTC. This translates into CSVDPLVEGYTF.

In nucleotides, the CDR3 is TGTGCCAGCAGCTTGGAAGGTGACTCCTACGAGCAGTACTTC. This gives the protein CASSLEGDSYEQYF. The genes are TRBV5-6 and TRBJ2-7; D not certain. V was cut by 0 bases and J by 0 bases, with 7 bases left in between. The CDR3 totals 14 residues. Germline V gene sequence: CDR1 SGHDT, CDR2 YYEEEE.

The V gene is TRBV6-1, the J gene TRBJ1-2; D call uncertain. The CDR3 spans 13 residues. From germline, CDR1 is MNHNS and CDR2 SASEGT. Trimming pared 8 bases from V and 5 bases from J, leaving 15 bases between. CDR3 loop: CASLYGFTYGYTF. The CDR3 nucleotides are TGTGCCAGCCTCTACGGGTTTACATATGGCTACACCTTC.

This clone was counted a single time. This chain connects TRBV12-5 to TRBJ1-3; the D is unclear. The ends were cut back, 0 bases at V and 10 bases at J, with 10 bases in the middle. The CDR3 sequence is 13 residues long. CDR1 LGHNT and CDR2 FRNRAP come from the germline V gene. The CDR3 DNA follows: TGTGCTAGTGGTTTGGTAGGAAAGGGAACCATATATTTT. Translated: CASGLVGKGTIYF.

The chain combines TRBV2 with TRBJ1-5; D is unclear. CDR3 length equals 13 residues. The germline V gene has CDR1 SNHLY and CDR2 FYNNEI. V was trimmed by 7 bases and J by 0 bases, leaving 7 bases between them. The CDR3 bases are TGTGCCAGCAAACTTGATAGCAATCAGCCCCAGCATTTT. This translates into CASKLDSNQPQHF.

The gene calls are TRBV19 and TRBJ1-3; TRBD1 matches at 7 bases. Germline trimming cut 11 bases from V and 1 base from J; bases unmatched to any gene: 2. Germline CDR1 LNHDA, CDR2 SQIVND (reference sequence). The length of the CDR3 is 12 residues. CDR3 bases: TGTGCCGCCAGGGGGTCTGGAAACACCATATATTTT. Translating gives CAARGSGNTIYF. The full variable domain, in which reference TRBV19 and TRBJ1-3 provide the parts outside the CDR3, is DGGITQSPKYLFRKEGQNVTLSCEQNLNHDAMYWYRQDPGQGLRLIYYSQIVNDFQKGDIAEGYSVSREKKESFPLTVTSAQKNPTAFYLCAARGSGNTIYFGEGSWLTVV.

V is TRBV6-5 and J is TRBJ1-1; no definite D call. Germline V gene sequence: CDR1 MNHEY, CDR2 SVGAGI. V was cut by 2 bases and J by 6 bases, with 10 bases left in between. The CDR3 consists of 13 residues. The CDR3: CASSYGWGSEAFF. CDR3 nucleotides: TGTGCCAGCAGTTACGGATGGGGTTCTGAAGCTTTCTTT.

The chain is built from TRBV29-1 and TRBJ2-7, with TRBD1 matching 10 bases. Trimming removed 3 bases from V and 4 bases from J; junction bases left unmatched: 3. CDR3 length: 13 residues. From germline, CDR1 is SQVTM and CDR2 ANQGSEA. CDR3 bases: TGCAGCGTTGACCCGGGACAGGGGTACGAGCAGTACTTC. It yields the protein CSVDPGQGYEQYF.

This clone was detected once. The J gene is TRBJ1-1, the V gene TRBV11-1; the D is unclear. The V gene lost 5 bases and the J gene lost 3 bases, with 19 bases spanning the gap. Per the germline V gene, CDR1 is SGHAT and CDR2 is FQDESV (reference sequence). The CDR3 spans 16 residues. For the CDR3, the DNA is TGTGCCAGCAGCCTCCTGTCATCCAGGAGGGACACTGAAGCTTTCTTT. It encodes CASSLLSSRRDTEAFF.

This clone was detected only a few times. The chain couples TRBV5-6 to TRBJ2-7; TRBD1 might be the D (5 bases). The CDR3 contains 15 residues. V was pared by 2 bases and J by 0 bases, with 12 bases between. In germline, CDR1 is SGHDT, CDR2 YYEEEE. The CDR3 is CASSLGDPSSYEQYV. The CDR3 DNA follows: TGTGCCAGCAGCTTAGGGGATCCGAGCTCCTACGAGCAGTACGTC.

The chain carries TRBV29-1 and TRBJ1-5; 7 nucleotides align to TRBD1. The CDR3 extends over 13 amino acids. Trimming at V came to 7 bases and at J to 7 bases, leaving 10 bases not matched to a gene. Germline V CDR1 and CDR2: SQVTM, ANQGSEA. For the CDR3, the DNA is TGCAGCGCGCAACAGGGGAGGGAACAGCCCCAGCATTTT. It encodes CSAQQGREQPQHF.

This chain links TRBV2 with TRBJ1-6; D is perhaps TRBD1 (5 bases). Germline CDR1 is SNHLY and CDR2 is FYNNEI. V was clipped by 5 bases and J by 12 bases, with 17 bases between them. There are 14 residues in the CDR3. The CDR3 DNA is TGTGCCAGCAGTAACCGGGACGGACCCCTACCCCTCCACTTT. Translating it yields CASSNRDGPLPLHF.

The CDR3 spells CASSLEARGRATDTQYF. Here the CDR3 DNA reads TGTGCCAGCAGCTTAGAGGCCAGGGGGCGTGCCACAGATACGCAGTATTTT. V usage is TRBV7-2 and J usage is TRBJ2-3; TRBD1 agrees at 8 bases. The germline gives CDR1 SGHTA, CDR2 FQGNSA. CDR3 length: 17 residues. V trimming: 1 base; J trimming: 2 bases; junction bases outside the gene matches: 8.

The chain employs TRBV25-1 and TRBJ2-3, with a possible D match to TRBD2 (7 bases). There are 16 residues in the CDR3. Per the germline V gene, CDR1 is MGHDK and CDR2 is SYGVNS. With 2 bases removed from V and 3 bases from J, the gap between germline ends came to 15 bases. CDR3 in amino acids: CASSEPRRGGTDTQYF. The CDR3 region has the DNA TGTGCCAGCAGTGAACCTCGCAGGGGAGGGACAGATACGCAGTATTTT.

The table lists this clone with a count of one. The chain employs TRBV28 and TRBJ2-7; tentatively, D is TRBD2 (5 bases). Germline V gives CDR1 MDHEN, CDR2 SYDVKM. The CDR3 runs 14 residues. Trimming removed 5 bases at V and 0 bases at J, with 11 bases between. The CDR3 sequence is CASSLAGLSYEQYF. The CDR3 bases are TGTGCCAGCAGTCTGGCGGGCCTCTCCTACGAGCAGTACTTC.

The chain employs TRBV25-1 and TRBJ1-1, with D unresolved. Germline values: CDR1 MGHDK, CDR2 SYGVNS. V gave up 6 bases and J gave up 0 bases, with 11 bases separating them. The CDR3 contains 14 residues. The CDR3 nucleotides read TGTGCCAGCAGCCGGGGAGGATTGAACACTGAAGCTTTCTTT. It codes for CASSRGGLNTEAFF.

The chain employs TRBV19 and TRBJ2-2; TRBD2 agrees at 7 bases. V dropped 3 bases and J dropped 4; count of bases not matched to a gene: 8. The CDR3 is 16 amino acids. Germline values: CDR1 LNHDA, CDR2 SQIVND (reference sequence). The CDR3 is CASSMGGSTGTGELFF. CDR3 nucleotides: TGTGCCAGTAGTATGGGGGGGTCAACCGGCACCGGGGAGCTGTTTTTT.

The chain carries TRBV9 and TRBJ1-4, with a tentative D call TRBD1 (6 bases). V was clipped by 4 bases and J by 4 bases, with 14 bases between them. The CDR3 spans 15 residues. Germline V gene data show CDR1 as SGDLS and CDR2 as YYNGEE. This chain's CDR3 is CASSFRDTHNEKLFF. CDR3 in DNA: TGTGCCAGCAGCTTTAGGGACACCCATAATGAAAAACTGTTTTTT.

The V call is TRBV21-1, the J call TRBJ2-7; TRBD2 is the table's D call and was not checked against the DNA. TRBV21-1 counts as a pseudogene. This CDR3 region has 12 residues. The CDR3 protein is CASGGPGGEQYF. DNA of the CDR3: TGTGCCAGCGGGGGGCCGGGAGGGGAGCAGTACTTC.

This clone has just a few counts. The genes are TRBV6-1 and TRBJ1-3; D unresolved. This CDR3 has 15 amino acids. Trimming stripped 3 bases from V and 0 bases from J, with 9 bases between. CDR1 and CDR2 (germline): MNHNS, SASEGT. CDR3 in DNA: TGTGCCAGCAGTGATCGACGGGACTCTGGAAACACCATATATTTT. It is translated as CASSDRRDSGNTIYF.